This T cell receptor (beta chain) stems from a study of T cells in Graves' hyperthyroidism and ophthalmopathy. Using RNA transcripts as the source, TCR beta CDR3 regions were amplified. The HTBI primer set was used in a first-round RT-PCR of the TCR CDR3. TCRdb called the multiplex PCR reads again in MiXCR, with one record for every CDR3 protein. The sample includes 490,000 or so distinct CDR3 sequences, 46% of them seen just once. The V segment lost 6 bases and the J segment 3 bases; nucleotides outside the gene matches: 8. The CDR3 is made up of 15 amino acids. Germline lookup yields CDR1 LNHDA and CDR2 SQIVND (reference sequence). Exclusion criteria comprised uncontrolled infection, other autoimmune disease, pregnancy or lactation.

Source material: peripheral blood or thyroid tissue (not recorded which). The chain uses TRBV19 and TRBJ1-5, with 7 bases aligning to TRBD1. This TCR was recovered from an adult woman with Graves' disease, either hyperthyroidism or ophthalmopathy (not recorded which). DNA for the CDR3: TGTGCCAGTAGCAACAGGGGAGCCCTCAATCAGCCCCAGCATTTT. It translates to CASSNRGALNQPQHF.